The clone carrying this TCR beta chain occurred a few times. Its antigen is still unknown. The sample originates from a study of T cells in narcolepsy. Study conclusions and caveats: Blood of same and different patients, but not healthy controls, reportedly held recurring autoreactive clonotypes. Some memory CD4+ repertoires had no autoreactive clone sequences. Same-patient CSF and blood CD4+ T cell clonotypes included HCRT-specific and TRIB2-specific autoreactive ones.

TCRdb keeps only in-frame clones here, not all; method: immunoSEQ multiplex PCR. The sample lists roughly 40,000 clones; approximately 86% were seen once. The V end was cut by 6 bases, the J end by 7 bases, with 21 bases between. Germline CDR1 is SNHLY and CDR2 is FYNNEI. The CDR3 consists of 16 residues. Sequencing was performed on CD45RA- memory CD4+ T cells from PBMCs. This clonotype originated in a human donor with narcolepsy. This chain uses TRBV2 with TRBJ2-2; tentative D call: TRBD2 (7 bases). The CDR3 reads CASRARGGAVGGELFF. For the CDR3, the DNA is TGTGCCAGCAGGGCCAGGGGAGGGGCGGTTGGCGGGGAGCTGTTTTTT.